This T cell receptor beta chain derives from a study of Tregs in tolerant kidney transplant recipients (dated by TCRdb to between 2018 and 2021). Broadly, across the study: Additional Treg samples were obtained from a roughly three-day mixed lymphocyte reaction with belatacept, with some samples followed by a roughly five-day donor restimulation, before recipient CD4+CD25+CD127- cells were sorted. Several methods of expanding Tregs specific for an allogeneic donor were compared by TCRbeta repertoire sequencing in a few healthy controls. During sorting of primary belatacept mixed lymphocyte reaction cultures, recipient cells were distinguished from donor cells with antibodies. The study used TCRbeta sequencing to identify donor-specific regulatory T cells before combined kidney and bone marrow transplantation, then tracked those cells after transplant. The full study reports these points: The study was limited by small patient numbers, and the findings need validation in larger populations and under other immunosuppression protocols. Expanding Tregs with activated donor B cells appeared to identify the most biologically relevant and donor-specific TCRbeta repertoire. Biological reproducibility was not examined directly, but technical replication error appeared to be minimal.

Blood from healthy controls was obtained either as purchased buffy coats or from healthy volunteers. Healthy control blood was processed by Ficoll density gradient to PBMCs and cryopreserved; patient PBMCs were collected before and after transplant. For TCRbeta CDR3 sequencing, genomic DNA from the sorted cells was extracted using the QIAGEN DNeasy Blood and Tissue Kit. Through immunoSEQ, high-throughput TCRbeta CDR3 sequencing was done commercially, including PCR amplification with internal controls and bias correction. As for the original processing: A unique productive TCRbeta sequence was defined by the CDR3 nucleotide sequence when primers matched, and otherwise by the CDR3 amino acid sequence together with the Vbeta and Jbeta genes. Donor-reactive sequences were defined as at least 5-fold expanded in CFSE-low cells versus unstimulated cells, with frequency of at least 0.01% in CFSE-low cells. Jensen-Shannon divergence, calculated on the top 100 TCRbeta sequences ranked by frequency, was used to quantify repertoire divergence. When a sample had multiple sequencing runs, each run was corrected for sorting error separately and the runs were then pooled. Drawn from immuneACCESS, this table holds only the in-frame rearrangements with V and J called that TCRdb kept. Clones are partly lost; checked studies trace under half to an unresolved V gene and leave the rest unexplained. Clone size and the V and J calls come from that table; the DNA yielded D and trimming. The sample data list approximately 41,000 clones, and 95% to 96% of these were observed just once. Around 0.38% of the sample comes from the top ten.

Trimming takes 5 bases off V and 6 bases off J; junction bases not matched to a gene: 5. The germline V gene provides CDR1 SGHVS and CDR2 FQNEAQ. The CDR3 contains 13 residues, cysteine and phenylalanine counted. The DNA shown is the 39-base CDR3, in frame from base 1. With respect to this clone: Its antigen is not yet known. The sample holds no much larger clone one base away, and base qualities are not on file.

The sequence links TRBV7-8 to TRBJ1-2, with TRBD1 identical over 8 junction bases. Sample: Tregs from blood cultured with allogeneic cells. This receptor was obtained from a human donor in good health. In nucleotides, the sequence is TGTGCCAGCAGCCCCAGACAGGGGAATGGCTACACCTTC. This sequence encodes CASSPRQGNGYTF. Where the CDR3 stops, the reference TRBV7-8 and TRBJ1-2 genes take over; the full variable domain is GAGVSQSPRYKVAKRGQDVALRCDPISGHVSLFWYQQALGQGPEFLTYFQNEAQLDKSGLPSDRFFAERPEGSVSTLKIQRTQQEDSAVYLCASSPRQGNGYTFGSGTRLTVV.